The 28 T cell receptor beta chains reported below all come from one sample, sequenced in a study of T-cell reconstitution after alpha-beta-depleted transplantation in children. It was with unique molecular identifiers that the TCRbeta library was prepared. TCRdb itself ran the PCR reads through MiXCR, one entry per CDR3 protein. The sample lists about 580,000 distinct CDR3 sequences, 23% occurring once. The material sequenced was PBMCs, mostly from graft donor cells, taken 360 days after TCRalphabeta/CD19-depleted stem cell transplant. The receptors were sampled from a boy under three years old who had a stem cell transplant for acute myeloid leukemia, so the T cells may come from the graft donor.

The gene calls are TRBV20-1 and TRBJ1-2, with a weak D call TRBD1 (5 bases). CDR1 DFQATT and CDR2 SNEGSKA come from the germline V gene (reference sequence). The CDR3 totals 12 residues. V shed 6 bases and J shed 6 bases, with 14 bases lying between them. CDR3 residues: CSAPWGLDGYTF. CDR3 DNA: TGCAGTGCCCCCTGGGGGTTAGATGGCTACACCTTC.

This clonotype was seen many times. CDR3 coding DNA: TGCAGCGCTAGGACAGGGTCAGAGACCCAGTACTTC. Encoded protein: CSARTGSETQYF. The chain recombines TRBV29-1 with TRBJ2-5; 8 bases map to TRBD1. With V trimmed by 7 bases and J by 4 bases, 5 bases remained unmatched. This CDR3 is built from 12 residues. Per germline, CDR1 SQVTM and CDR2 ANQGSEA.

This sequence joins TRBV20-1 and TRBJ2-3, with D possibly being TRBD1 (5 bases). This CDR3 region has 15 residues. Germline V CDR1 and CDR2: DFQATT, SNEGSKA (reference sequence). Trimming left V 4 bases short and J 2 bases short, with 16 bases between. CDR3 residues: CSATRWGSPTDTQYF. The DNA of the CDR3 is TGCAGTGCTACCCGTTGGGGCTCACCCACAGATACGCAGTATTTT.

This clonotype has ten or more counts. The chain has TRBV20-1 and TRBJ2-7, with TRBD1 matching 9 bases. The CDR3 has 11 amino acids. V dropped 5 bases and J dropped 9; count of bases not matched to a gene: 5. Germline V gives CDR1 DFQATT, CDR2 SNEGSKA (reference sequence). DNA for the CDR3: TGCAGTGCTCAGGACAGGGGATGGCAGTACGTC. Translated: CSAQDRGWQYV.

This clonotype was detected a few times. The V call is TRBV12-5, the J call TRBJ2-2; no firm D call. The CDR3 is 12 residues long. Germline CDR1 and CDR2: LGHNT and FRNRAP. Between the trimmed V and J ends, which lost 0 bases and 5 bases, there was a span of 1 base. In DNA, the CDR3 is TGTGCTAGTGGTTTGGTAACCGGGGAGCTGTTTTTT. It specifies CASGLVTGELFF.

The V gene is TRBV27, the J gene TRBJ2-5; TRBD2 is a possible D gene (6 bases). This CDR3 contains 18 residues. Germline CDR1 and CDR2: MNHEY and SMNVEV (reference sequence). Trimming removed 6 bases from V and 2 bases from J, with 25 bases in between. CDR3 protein: CASRDAAPILALQETQYF. CDR3 nucleotides: TGTGCCAGCAGAGATGCTGCCCCAATTCTAGCGCTACAAGAGACCCAGTACTTC.

This clonotype was observed a handful of times. This chain joins TRBV7-9 and TRBJ1-1, with 8 positions matching TRBD1. Germline CDR1 SEHNR, CDR2 FQNEAQ (reference sequence). The ends lost 5 bases at V and 3 bases at J; junction bases unmatched: 8. The CDR3 length is 15 residues. The CDR3 DNA reads TGTGCCAGCAGCGCCCAGGGGGCGCGGTACACTGAAGCTTTCTTT. It is translated as CASSAQGARYTEAFF.

About this clonotype: This sequence may be a read error, since a much larger clone differs from it by one base. The genes are TRBV20-1 and TRBJ2-7; D is possibly TRBD1 (6 bases). V dropped 3 bases and J dropped 4 bases, with 13 bases sitting between them. Germline-derived CDR1 and CDR2 are DFQATT and SNEGSKA (reference sequence). The CDR3 has 13 residues. CDR3 nucleotide sequence: TGCAGTGCTAGGGACAGTCTTGCTTACGAGCAGTACTTC. Residues: CSARDSLAYEQYF.

The chain joins TRBV29-1 to TRBJ2-5; D possibly corresponds to TRBD1 (6 bases). Trimming removed 2 bases at V and 7 bases at J, with 8 bases between. The CDR3 sequence is 11 residues long. Looked up from germline, CDR1 is SQVTM and CDR2 is ANQGSEA. DNA for the CDR3: TGCAGCGTTGAAAGAGGGGGGACCCAGTACTTC. Its protein product is CSVERGGTQYF.

This clonotype has just a few counts. This chain uses TRBV29-1 with TRBJ2-1; 10 bases are shared with TRBD1. Germline CDR1 SQVTM, CDR2 ANQGSEA. The CDR3 totals 17 residues. V was clipped by 7 bases and J by 0 bases; unmatched bases: 12. DNA of the CDR3: TGCAGCGCTGGGGGGACAGGGGACTCCAGCTCCTACAATGAGCAGTTCTTC. It specifies CSAGGTGDSSSYNEQFF.

In nucleotides, the CDR3 is TGTGCCAGCAGCTTAAGCCCCGCTCCGGGACTAGCGGGGCCTGGGAATGAGCAGTTCTTC. The encoded protein is CASSLSPAPGLAGPGNEQFF. The chain carries TRBV11-2 and TRBJ2-1; 13 bases fit TRBD2. CDR1 is SGHAT and CDR2 is FQNNGV in the germline V gene. The junction had 17 bases not matched to a gene; V was cut back by 2 bases and J by 7 bases. This CDR3 spans 20 amino acids.

This clonotype was counted a few times. The V call is TRBV6-5, the J call TRBJ2-3; no clear D gene. The CDR3 is made up of 12 amino acids. V shed 6 bases and J shed 8 bases, with 12 bases lying between them. The V gene's germline CDR1 is MNHEY and CDR2 SVGAGI. Here the CDR3 reads CASRPQRGTQYF. CDR3 nucleotides: TGTGCCAGCAGGCCACAACGCGGTACGCAGTATTTT.

This clonotype was seen more than once but under ten times. V usage is TRBV7-2 and J usage is TRBJ2-7; D may be TRBD1 (7 bases). Germline CDR1 is SGHTA and CDR2 is FQGNSA. Trimming pared 4 bases from V and 5 bases from J, leaving 18 bases between. CDR3 size: 15 residues. CDR3 DNA sequence: TGTGCCAGCAGCTGGAGGAGGGCAGGGGGGAACGAGCAGTACTTC. This gives the protein CASSWRRAGGNEQYF.

The J gene is TRBJ1-5, the V gene TRBV30, with D tentatively TRBD1 (5 bases). V gave up 2 bases and J gave up 7 bases, with 9 bases separating them. The CDR3 runs to 12 residues. From germline, CDR1 is GTSNPN and CDR2 SVGIG (reference sequence). The CDR3 here is CAWSNGGQPQHF. In nucleotides, the CDR3 is TGTGCCTGGAGTAATGGGGGACAGCCCCAGCATTTT.

V gene TRBV5-1 combines with J gene TRBJ1-6; the D is unclear. Germline assignment: CDR1 SGHRS and CDR2 YFSETQ. This CDR3 region has 15 residues. The V and J ends lost 0 bases and 10 bases respectively, with 14 bases between them. The CDR3, as DNA: TGCGCCAGCAGCTTGGTTGGCGGAGTGGAATCACCCCTCCACTTT. Translating it yields CASSLVGGVESPLHF.

This clonotype was counted at least ten times. V is TRBV7-2 and J is TRBJ1-5; the D gene is possibly TRBD1 (5 bases). CDR1 is SGHTA, CDR2 FQGNSA, per germline. V shed 1 base and J shed 1 base, with 11 bases lying between them. This CDR3 is 16 amino acids long. The CDR3 coding sequence is TGTGCCAGCAGCTTAGTTGGTAGGGGAAGCAATCAGCCCCAGCATTTT. It translates to CASSLVGRGSNQPQHF.

The CDR3 nucleotides read TGTGCCATCACGGGGGGCCTGAACACCGGGGAGCTGTTTTTT. Translating gives CAITGGLNTGELFF. The chain carries TRBV12-3 or TRBV12-4 and TRBJ2-2, with D maybe TRBD2 (7 bases). This CDR3 is 14 amino acids long. The V end lost 10 bases, the J end lost 1 base, and 13 bases lay between the germline ends.

The table lists this clonotype with a few counts. J is TRBJ1-2 and V is TRBV29-1; D possibly corresponds to TRBD1 (5 bases). V lost 4 bases, J lost 2 bases, and 17 bases lay in between. The CDR3 spans 15 residues. Germline CDR1 reads SQVTM; CDR2 reads ANQGSEA. The CDR3 region has the DNA TGCAGCGTTGTGGTCCACCGGGACGGGAACTATGGCTACACCTTC. Amino acid sequence: CSVVVHRDGNYGYTF.

This clonotype was picked up a small number of times. The chain joins TRBV28 to TRBJ2-5, with a weak D call TRBD1 (5 bases). This CDR3 has 14 residues. Germline-derived CDR1 and CDR2 are MDHEN and SYDVKM. V was pared by 3 bases and J by 5 bases, with 13 bases between. The CDR3 here is CASSFVSRDETQYF. The DNA of the CDR3 is TGTGCCAGCAGTTTCGTTTCCAGGGATGAGACCCAGTACTTC. Drawing the rest from reference TRBV28 and TRBJ2-5, the complete variable domain is DVKVTQSSRYLVKRTGEKVFLECVQDMDHENMFWYRQDPGLGLRLIYFSYDVKMKEKGDIPEGYSVSREKKERFSLILESASTNQTSMYLCASSFVSRDETQYFGPGTRLLVL.

This clonotype was seen a handful of times. J is TRBJ2-5 and V is TRBV12-3 or TRBV12-4; unclear D gene. Trimming took off 3 bases at V and 2 bases at J, with 7 bases between the two ends. The CDR3 is 13 residues long. The CDR3 is CASSFNNQETQYF. The CDR3 DNA sequence: TGTGCCAGCAGTTTCAACAATCAAGAGACCCAGTACTTC.

J is TRBJ2-1 and V is TRBV20-1; perhaps TRBD2 as D (6 bases). Trimming left V 0 bases short and J 4 bases short, with 19 bases between. The CDR3 is 17 amino acids. Looked up from germline, CDR1 is DFQATT and CDR2 is SNEGSKA (reference sequence). The CDR3 sequence is CSARDRGVLSFYNEQFF. As DNA, the CDR3 is TGCAGTGCTAGAGATCGCGGGGTCTTATCCTTTTACAATGAGCAGTTCTTC.

This chain uses TRBV7-6 with TRBJ2-1, with TRBD2 matching over 7 bases. The V gene's germline CDR1 is SGHVS and CDR2 FNYEAQ. With V trimmed by 3 bases and J by 4 bases, 9 bases remained unmatched. The CDR3 has 16 residues. The CDR3 loop reads CASSFLGEAGYNEQFF. The CDR3 coding sequence is TGTGCCAGCAGCTTCCTCGGGGAAGCGGGGTACAATGAGCAGTTCTTC.

The chain employs TRBV6-5 and TRBJ2-2; 8 bases line up with TRBD1. CDR3 length: 15 residues. CDR1 MNHEY and CDR2 SVGAGI come from the germline V gene. Trimming cost V 2 bases and J 7 bases; bases outside gene matches: 6. In DNA, the CDR3 is TGTGCCAGCAGTTACCAGGGGGCGACCGGCGGGGAGCTGTTTTTT. Its translation is CASSYQGATGGELFF.

The genes are TRBV27 and TRBJ2-1; 11 bases fit TRBD1. The CDR3 loop spans 15 amino acids. Germline V gives CDR1 MNHEY, CDR2 SMNVEV (reference sequence). Trimming took 6 bases from V and 7 from J; bases not matched to a gene: 8. CDR3 amino acids: CASSPGQGAFNEQFF. The CDR3 DNA reads as TGTGCCAGCAGCCCCGGACAGGGGGCGTTTAATGAGCAGTTCTTC.

This sequence joins TRBV5-5 and TRBJ2-7; D is perhaps TRBD1 (6 bases). Trimming removed 0 bases from V and 5 bases from J, with 12 bases in between. Looked up from germline, CDR1 is SGHKS and CDR2 is YYEKEE (reference sequence). There are 14 residues in the CDR3. In DNA, the CDR3 is TGTGCCAGCAGCTTGGCCGTGGGGGCAGACGAGCAGTACTTC. Residues: CASSLAVGADEQYF.

This clonotype was detected many times. CDR3 loop: CASGPGGAPDTQYF. In nucleotides, the CDR3 is TGTGCTAGTGGACCGGGGGGAGCCCCAGATACGCAGTATTTT. J is TRBJ2-3 and V is TRBV12-5, with TRBD2 identical over 7 bases. The ends lost 6 bases at V and 4 bases at J; junction bases unmatched: 7. Looked up from germline, CDR1 is LGHNT and CDR2 is FRNRAP. The CDR3 runs 14 residues.

V usage is TRBV20-1 and J usage is TRBJ2-1, with 11 bases aligning to TRBD1. Germline-derived CDR1 and CDR2 are DFQATT and SNEGSKA (reference sequence). V was pared by 8 bases and J by 0 bases, with 12 bases of the junction left unmatched. The CDR3 covers 17 residues. In DNA form, the CDR3 reads TGCAGTTTGGACAGGGGGCGCTTAGGGAACTCCTACAATGAGCAGTTCTTC. Its protein is CSLDRGRLGNSYNEQFF.

The chain couples TRBV7-6 to TRBJ1-6; D is unclear. V was trimmed by 5 bases and J by 11 bases, leaving 13 bases between them. The CDR3 consists of 13 residues. Germline assignment: CDR1 SGHVS and CDR2 FNYEAQ. CDR3 DNA sequence: TGTGCCAGCAGCCCTTCGATACAAGCACCCCTCCACTTT. Residues: CASSPSIQAPLHF.